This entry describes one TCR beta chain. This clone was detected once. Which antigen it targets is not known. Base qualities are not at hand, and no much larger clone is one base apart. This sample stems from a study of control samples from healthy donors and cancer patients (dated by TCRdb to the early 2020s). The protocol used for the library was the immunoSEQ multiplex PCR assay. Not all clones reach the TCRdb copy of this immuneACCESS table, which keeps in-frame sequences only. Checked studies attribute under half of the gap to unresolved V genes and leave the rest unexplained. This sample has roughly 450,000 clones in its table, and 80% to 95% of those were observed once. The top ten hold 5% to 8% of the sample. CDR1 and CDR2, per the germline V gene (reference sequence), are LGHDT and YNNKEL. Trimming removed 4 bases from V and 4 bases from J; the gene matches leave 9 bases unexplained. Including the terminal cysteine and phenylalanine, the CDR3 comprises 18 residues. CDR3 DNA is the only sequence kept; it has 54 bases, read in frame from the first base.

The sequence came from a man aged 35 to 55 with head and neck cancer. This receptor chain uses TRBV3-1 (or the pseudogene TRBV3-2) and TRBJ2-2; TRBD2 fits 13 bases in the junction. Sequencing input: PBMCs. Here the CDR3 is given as CASSLGLAGYSTTGELFF. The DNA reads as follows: TGTGCCAGCAGCCTGGGACTAGCGGGGTACTCTACCACCGGGGAGCTGTTTTTT.